This TCR beta chain was profiled in a study of patients and donors after allogeneic stem cell transplantation. The CDR3 totals 15 residues. From germline, CDR1 is KGHDR and CDR2 SFDVKD. The V gene end was trimmed by 2 bases and the J gene end by 3 bases; junction bases not matched to a gene: 5. In TCRdb, the RT-PCR reads were re-called with MiXCR into one record per CDR3 protein. The table shows fewer than 180,000 distinct CDR3 sequences, with approximately 35% occurring only once. The TCR originated in a human donor who was either an allogeneic HSCT recipient or a stem cell or donor lymphocyte infusion donor (not recorded which). It is not recorded whose cells these are; they may come from a transplant donor. The sequencing sample was made of blood, either unsorted or a sorted T cell fraction (not recorded which). The chain couples TRBV24-1 to TRBJ1-2; 7 positions agree with TRBD1. The CDR3 loop reads CATSDWTGNYYGYTF. CDR3 nucleotide sequence: TGTGCCACCAGTGATTGGACAGGAAACTACTATGGCTACACCTTC.